These T cell receptor beta chains were read from a single sample in a study of OX40 agonist ivuxolimab in advanced cancers. Only in-frame clones appear in the TCRdb table, and some are missing; sequencing was by immunoSEQ multiplex PCR. The sample records 40,000 to 55,000 clones, roughly 93% being singletons. Sequenced here: CD4+ or CD8+ T cells sorted from blood, sampled in a trial of the OX40 agonist ivuxolimab. The source of these receptors is an adult with an advanced solid tumor such as melanoma, head and neck, liver or kidney cancer. Each CDR3 is given with its conserved first and last residue. Each record gives: V gene, clone size, D gene, J gene, CDR3 protein, CDR3 DNA. The D gene is left open where the match is weak. Rows may omit the clone size; those that give it use once, few, many or a size class.

TRBV6-5,-,TRBD1,TRBJ2-7,CASSYSTGESSYEQYF,TGTGCCAGCAGTTATTCGACAGGGGAGAGCTCCTACGAGCAGTACTTC
TRBV4-3,-,-,TRBJ2-7,CASSQDRHAYEQYF,TGCGCCAGCAGCCAAGATCGTCACGCCTACGAGCAGTACTTC
TRBV28,-,-,TRBJ2-2,CASSIVSVGSGTGELFF,TGTGCCAGCAGTATTGTGTCCGTCGGGAGTGGAACCGGGGAGCTGTTTTTT
TRBV9,-,TRBD1,TRBJ2-7,CASSPGTGSYEQYF,TGTGCCAGCAGCCCCGGGACAGGGTCCTACGAGCAGTACTTC
TRBV10-2,-,-,TRBJ1-1,CASSLTGFMNTEAFF,TGCGCCAGCAGTTTGACAGGTTTTATGAACACTGAAGCTTTCTTT
TRBV14,-,TRBD1,TRBJ2-7,CASSPGTVLEQYF,TGTGCCAGCAGCCCCGGGACAGTTCTCGAGCAGTACTTC
TRBV7-2,-,-,TRBJ2-2,CASSLAVGAGRFAGELFF,TGTGCCAGCAGCTTAGCAGTGGGGGCCGGTCGATTTGCCGGGGAGCTGTTTTTT
TRBV5-4,-,-,TRBJ1-3,CASGATEQNTIYF,TGTGCCAGCGGCGCCACAGAGCAGAACACCATATATTTT
TRBV9,-,-,TRBJ2-6,CASSVFSGANVLTF,TGTGCCAGCAGCGTTTTTTCTGGGGCCAACGTCCTGACTTTC
TRBV4-1,-,TRBD2,TRBJ2-2,CASSQGGGGAGTGELFF,TGCGCCAGCAGCCAAGGCGGCGGGGGAGCGGGAACCGGGGAGCTGTTTTTT
TRBV7-6,-,TRBD1,TRBJ1-1,CASSYTPGTGFTEAFF,TGTGCCAGCAGCTATACTCCCGGGACAGGGTTCACTGAAGCTTTCTTT
TRBV27,-,TRBD2,TRBJ2-1,CASSLYSGSYNEQFF,TGTGCCAGCAGTTTATATAGCGGGTCCTACAATGAGCAGTTCTTC
TRBV27,-,TRBD2,TRBJ2-1,CASSRWEGLDEQFF,TGTGCCAGCAGTAGGTGGGAGGGGCTGGATGAGCAGTTCTTC
TRBV7-2,-,TRBD2,TRBJ2-3,CASSLALAGVGGTQYF,TGTGCCAGCAGCTTAGCACTAGCGGGAGTAGGGGGTACGCAGTATTTT
TRBV28,-,-,TRBJ2-2,CASSLPLGRENTGELFF,TGTGCCAGCAGCCTACCCCTTGGGCGGGAGAACACCGGGGAGCTGTTTTTT
TRBV7-9,-,-,TRBJ2-5,CASSFSLASGSEETQYF,TGTGCCAGCAGCTTCTCTCTGGCCTCCGGGTCCGAAGAGACCCAGTACTTC
TRBV5-4,once,-,TRBJ2-1,CASSWNNEQFF,TGTGCCAGCAGCTGGAACAATGAGCAGTTCTTC
TRBV10-2,-,TRBD1,TRBJ2-7,CASRQGSYEQYF,TGCGCCAGCCGACAGGGATCCTACGAGCAGTACTTC
TRBV11-2,-,-,TRBJ2-1,CASSFESGEASYNEQFF,TGTGCCAGCAGCTTTGAATCAGGGGAGGCCTCCTACAATGAGCAGTTCTTC
TRBV28,-,-,TRBJ2-1,CASRGRLDRSSYNEQFF,TGTGCCAGCAGGGGAAGACTAGACCGAAGCTCCTACAATGAGCAGTTCTTC
TRBV7-9,-,-,TRBJ2-1,CASKDTSYNEQFF,TGTGCCAGCAAGGACACTTCCTACAATGAGCAGTTCTTC
TRBV19,-,-,TRBJ2-5,CATRGGSQETQYF,TGTGCCACCAGGGGCGGCAGCCAAGAGACCCAGTACTTC
TRBV12-5,-,-,TRBJ2-2,CASGFEGHLPGELFF,TGTGCTAGTGGTTTTGAAGGTCACCTTCCCGGGGAGCTGTTTTTT
TRBV13,-,TRBD2,TRBJ2-3,CASSLVGGPKDTQYF,TGTGCCAGCAGCTTAGTGGGAGGGCCAAAAGATACGCAGTATTTT
TRBV5-1,-,-,TRBJ2-7,CASSPRGRSYEQYF,TGCGCCAGCAGCCCGCGGGGTCGGAGCTACGAGCAGTACTTC
TRBV6-6,once,-,TRBJ1-4,CASSPGTEINEKLFF,TGTGCCAGCAGTCCTGGGACCGAGATTAATGAAAAACTGTTTTTT
TRBV15,few,TRBD1,TRBJ2-7,CATSSRTGGYEQYF,TGTGCCACCAGCAGTCGGACAGGGGGCTACGAGCAGTACTTC
TRBV12-5,once,-,TRBJ1-5,CASAPNREINQPQHF,TGTGCTAGTGCCCCCAACAGGGAGATAAATCAGCCCCAGCATTTT
TRBV11-2,-,-,TRBJ2-1,CASSLGYDLNEQFF,TGTGCCAGCAGCTTAGGATACGATCTCAATGAGCAGTTCTTC
TRBV25-1,-,-,TRBJ1-1,CASTPPMRDTEAFF,TGTGCCAGCACCCCCCCGATGAGGGACACTGAAGCTTTCTTT
TRBV9,-,-,TRBJ1-4,CASSPDTNEKLFF,TGTGCCAGCAGCCCCGACACTAATGAAAAACTGTTTTTT
TRBV27,-,-,TRBJ2-7,CASSLGPTYEQYF,TGTGCCAGCAGTCTGGGACCCACCTACGAGCAGTACTTC
TRBV7-2,few,TRBD2,TRBJ2-2,CASSYPGLAGVSGELFF,TGTGCCAGCAGCTACCCCGGACTAGCGGGAGTATCCGGGGAGCTGTTTTTT
TRBV4-3,-,-,TRBJ1-4,CASSRLTATNEKLFF,TGCGCCAGCAGCCGTTTGACTGCAACTAATGAAAAACTGTTTTTT
TRBV5-4,-,TRBD1,TRBJ2-3,CASSLGAGGADTQYF,TGTGCCAGCAGCTTAGGGGCAGGGGGAGCAGATACGCAGTATTTT
TRBV28,-,TRBD2,TRBJ2-1,CASKGGRAVDEQFF,TGTGCCAGCAAAGGAGGGAGGGCCGTGGATGAGCAGTTCTTC
TRBV7-9,-,-,TRBJ2-7,CAAVSVREGYEQYF,TGTGCCGCCGTCTCGGTTAGGGAAGGCTACGAGCAGTACTTC
TRBV5-6,-,-,TRBJ2-7,CASSPGTYEQYF,TGTGCCAGCAGCCCAGGTACCTACGAGCAGTACTTC
TRBV11-2,-,-,TRBJ1-1,CASSQGTEAFF,TGCGCCAGCAGCCAGGGCACTGAAGCTTTCTTT
TRBV4-3,-,TRBD2,TRBJ2-3,CASSQEAAGGPDTQYF,TGCGCCAGCAGCCAAGAAGCAGCGGGAGGGCCAGATACGCAGTATTTT
TRBV5-6,-,-,TRBJ2-7,CASSPGGSSYEQYF,TGTGCCAGCAGCCCCGGGGGAAGCTCCTACGAGCAGTACTTC
TRBV28,-,-,TRBJ2-7,CASSLWLREVSYEQYF,TGTGCCAGCAGTTTATGGCTTCGGGAAGTTTCCTACGAGCAGTACTTC
TRBV19,-,-,TRBJ2-1,CASMNTGLSYEQFF,TGTGCCAGTATGAATACGGGCCTAAGTTACGAGCAGTTCTTC
TRBV19,-,TRBD1,TRBJ2-5,CASSIAGGGETQYF,TGTGCCAGTAGTATAGCAGGGGGCGGGGAGACCCAGTACTTC
TRBV4-3,-,TRBD2,TRBJ2-1,CASSQEVGGGPYNEQFF,TGCGCCAGCAGCCAAGAGGTGGGGGGAGGGCCCTACAATGAGCAGTTCTTC